The clone carrying this T cell receptor beta chain was observed once. The germline V gene has CDR1 LGHNA and CDR2 YNFKEQ. CDR3 length: 17 residues. Trimming removed 0 bases from V and 8 bases from J; junction bases left unmatched: 14. The data belong to a study of cytomegalovirus exposure and HLA in healthy donors. In the PCR, 60 Vbeta and 13 Jbeta primers were used. Sequenced by immunoSEQ multiplex PCR; TCRdb stores in-frame clones only, minus some. The sample yields around 160,000 clones, approximately 67% seen once. This receptor was taken from a woman between 18 and 30 years old in good health and CMV-seropositive. Sequences were obtained from PBMCs. This chain uses TRBV4-2 with TRBJ2-3; TRBD2 aligns across 7 bases. Here the CDR3 reads CASSQDLMLAEGGTQYF. CDR3 nucleotides: TGTGCCAGCAGCCAAGATCTTATGCTAGCGGAGGGTGGTACGCAGTATTTT.